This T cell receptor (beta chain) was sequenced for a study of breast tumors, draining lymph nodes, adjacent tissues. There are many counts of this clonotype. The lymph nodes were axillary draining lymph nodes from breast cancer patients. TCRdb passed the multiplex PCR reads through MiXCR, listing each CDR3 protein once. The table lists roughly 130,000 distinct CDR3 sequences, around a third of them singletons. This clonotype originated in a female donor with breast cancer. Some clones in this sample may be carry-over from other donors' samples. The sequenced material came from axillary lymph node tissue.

CDR3 residues: CASSVRQVSNQPQHF. CDR3 in DNA: TGTGCCAGCAGCGTACGACAGGTGAGCAATCAGCCCCAGCATTTT. The chain uses TRBV5-5 and TRBJ1-5; D perhaps matches TRBD1 (6 bases). Trimming cost V 4 bases and J 1 base, with 12 bases left between them. Germline assignment: CDR1 SGHKS and CDR2 YYEKEE (reference sequence). The CDR3 is 15 residues long.